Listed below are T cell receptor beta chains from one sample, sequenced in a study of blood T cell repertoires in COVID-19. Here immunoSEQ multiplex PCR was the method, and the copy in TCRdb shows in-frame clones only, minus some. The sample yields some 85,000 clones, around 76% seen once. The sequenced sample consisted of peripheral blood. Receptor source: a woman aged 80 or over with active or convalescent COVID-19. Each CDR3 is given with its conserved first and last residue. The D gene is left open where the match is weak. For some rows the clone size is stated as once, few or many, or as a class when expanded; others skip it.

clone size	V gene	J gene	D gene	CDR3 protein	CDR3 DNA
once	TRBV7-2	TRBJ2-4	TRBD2	CASSLDLSGLAGRYIQYF	TGTGCCAGCAGCTTAGATCTGTCTGGGCTAGCGGGGAGGTACATTCAGTACTTC
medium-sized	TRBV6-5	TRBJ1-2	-	CASSSPRGNYGYTF	TGTGCCAGCAGTTCGCCAAGAGGCAACTATGGCTACACCTTC
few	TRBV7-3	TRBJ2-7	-	CASSLINETVDYEQYF	TGTGCCAGCAGCTTAATAAACGAGACAGTTGATTACGAGCAGTACTTC
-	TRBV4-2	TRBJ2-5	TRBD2	CASSPGLAGSSQYF	TGTGCCAGCAGCCCAGGACTAGCAGGGAGTTCTCAGTACTTC
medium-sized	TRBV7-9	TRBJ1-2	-	CASRGSLGLDNRYGYTF	TGTGCCAGCAGAGGCTCCCTAGGACTCGACAATCGGTATGGCTACACCTTC
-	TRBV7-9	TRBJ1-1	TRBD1	CASSPQGANTEAFF	TGTGCCAGCAGCCCACAGGGGGCGAACACTGAAGCTTTCTTT
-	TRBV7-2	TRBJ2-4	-	CASSLSRGPDIQYF	TGTGCCAGCAGCTTATCCAGGGGACCGGACATTCAGTACTTC
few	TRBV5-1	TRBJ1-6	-	CASSLDGGTRYSPLHF	TGCGCCAGCAGCTTGGATGGGGGGACCAGATATTCACCCCTCCACTTT
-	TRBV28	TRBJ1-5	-	CASTHRVSWPQHF	TGTGCCAGCACGCACCGGGTTAGTTGGCCCCAGCATTTT
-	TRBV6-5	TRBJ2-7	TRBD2	CASRSAGGQEQYF	TGTGCCAGCAGGAGCGCGGGGGGGCAGGAGCAGTACTTC
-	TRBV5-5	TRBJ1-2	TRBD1	CASSLGARGIDGYTF	TGTGCCAGCAGCTTGGGTGCCAGGGGGATCGATGGCTACACCTTC
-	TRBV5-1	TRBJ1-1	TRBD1	CASRGLDRGNTEAFF	TGCGCCAGCAGGGGGCTGGACAGGGGAAACACTGAAGCTTTCTTT
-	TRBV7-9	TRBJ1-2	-	CASSLRPGYGYTF	TGTGCCAGCAGCTTGCGTCCGGGCTATGGCTACACCTTC
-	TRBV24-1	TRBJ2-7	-	CAPPPGESYEQYF	TGTGCCCCCCCTCCGGGTGAAAGCTACGAGCAGTACTTC
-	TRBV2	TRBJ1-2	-	CASSDRGATYGYTF	TGTGCCAGCAGTGACCGGGGGGCAACGTATGGCTACACCTTC
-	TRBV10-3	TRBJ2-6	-	CAISEGGGGVSGANVLTF	TGTGCCATCAGTGAGGGGGGAGGGGGAGTCTCTGGGGCCAACGTCCTGACTTTC
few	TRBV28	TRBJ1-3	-	CASRSNGNTIYF	TGTGCCAGCAGATCAAATGGAAACACCATATATTTT
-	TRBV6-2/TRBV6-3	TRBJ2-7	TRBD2	CASSYDGGAYEQYF	TGTGCCAGCAGTTACGACGGGGGGGCCTACGAGCAGTACTTC
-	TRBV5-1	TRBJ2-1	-	CASSSDSTTYNEQFF	TGCGCCAGCAGCTCCGACAGTACTACCTACAATGAGCAGTTCTTC
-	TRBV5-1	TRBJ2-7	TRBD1	CASSLFAGQGLNEQYF	TGCGCCAGCAGCCTTTTCGCGGGACAGGGGTTGAACGAGCAGTACTTC
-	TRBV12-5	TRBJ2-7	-	CASGDPPWTDISYEQYF	TGTGCTAGTGGTGATCCACCCTGGACTGACATCTCCTACGAGCAGTACTTC
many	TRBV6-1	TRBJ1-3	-	CASSEATDSGNTIYF	TGTGCCAGCAGTGAAGCGACCGACAGCGGGAACACCATATATTTT
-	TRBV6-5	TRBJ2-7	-	CASKGGVSYEQYF	TGTGCCAGCAAAGGGGGGGTTTCCTACGAGCAGTACTTC
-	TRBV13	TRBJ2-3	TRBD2	CASSLYTGGGADTQYF	TGTGCCAGCAGCTTATATACGGGGGGAGGTGCGGATACGCAGTATTTT
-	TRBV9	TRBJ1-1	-	CASSVEPQRSTEAFF	TGTGCCAGCAGCGTAGAACCCCAGAGGTCCACTGAAGCTTTCTTT
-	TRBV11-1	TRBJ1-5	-	CASRLQWSQPQHF	TGTGCCAGCAGGTTACAGTGGAGTCAGCCCCAGCATTTT